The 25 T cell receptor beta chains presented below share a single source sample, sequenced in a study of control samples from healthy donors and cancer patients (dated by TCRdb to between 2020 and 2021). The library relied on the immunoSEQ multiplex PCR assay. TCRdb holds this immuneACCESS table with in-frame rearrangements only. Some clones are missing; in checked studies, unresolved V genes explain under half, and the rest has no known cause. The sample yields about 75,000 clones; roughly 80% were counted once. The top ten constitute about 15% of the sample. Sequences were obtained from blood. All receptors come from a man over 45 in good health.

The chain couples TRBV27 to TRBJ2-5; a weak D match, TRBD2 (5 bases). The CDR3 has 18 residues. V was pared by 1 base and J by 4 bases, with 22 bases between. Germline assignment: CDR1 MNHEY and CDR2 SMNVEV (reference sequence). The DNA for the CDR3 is TGTGCCAGCAGTTTATATATGGCGGAGAACCCGGGGAGAGAGACCCAGTACTTC. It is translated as CASSLYMAENPGRETQYF.

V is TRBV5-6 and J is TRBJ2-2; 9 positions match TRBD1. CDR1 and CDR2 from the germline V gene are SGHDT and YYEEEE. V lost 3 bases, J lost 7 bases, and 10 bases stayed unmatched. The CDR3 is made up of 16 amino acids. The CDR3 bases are TGTGCCAGCAGCTGGTACCGGGACAGGGAGGGCGGGGAGCTGTTTTTT. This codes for CASSWYRDREGGELFF.

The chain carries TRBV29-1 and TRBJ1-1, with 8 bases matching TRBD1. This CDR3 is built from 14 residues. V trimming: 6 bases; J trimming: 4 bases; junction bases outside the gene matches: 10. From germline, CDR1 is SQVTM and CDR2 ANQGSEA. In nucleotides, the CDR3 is TGCAGCGTAGACTGGACAGGGTACGGCACTGAAGCTTTCTTT. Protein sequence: CSVDWTGYGTEAFF.

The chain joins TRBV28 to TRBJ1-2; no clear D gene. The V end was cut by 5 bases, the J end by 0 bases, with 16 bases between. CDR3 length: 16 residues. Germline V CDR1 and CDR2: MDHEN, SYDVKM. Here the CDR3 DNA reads TGTGCCAGCAGTGAGCAGGACGGACTATCTAACTATGGCTACACCTTC. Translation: CASSEQDGLSNYGYTF.

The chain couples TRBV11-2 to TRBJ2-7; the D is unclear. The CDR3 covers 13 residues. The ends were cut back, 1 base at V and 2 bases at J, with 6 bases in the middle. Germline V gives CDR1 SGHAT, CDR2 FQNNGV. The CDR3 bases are TGTGCCAGCAGCTTAGGCCAGACCTACGAGCAGTACTTC. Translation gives CASSLGQTYEQYF.

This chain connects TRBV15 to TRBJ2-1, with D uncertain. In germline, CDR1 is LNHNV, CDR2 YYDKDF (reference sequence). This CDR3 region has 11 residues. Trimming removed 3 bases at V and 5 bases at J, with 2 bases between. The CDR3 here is CATSRNNEQFF. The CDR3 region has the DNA TGTGCCACCAGCAGGAACAATGAGCAGTTCTTC.

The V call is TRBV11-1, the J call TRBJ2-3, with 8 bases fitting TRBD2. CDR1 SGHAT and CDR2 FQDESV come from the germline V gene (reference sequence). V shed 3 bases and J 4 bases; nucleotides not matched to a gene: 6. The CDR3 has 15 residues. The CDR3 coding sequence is TGTGCCAGCAGCTTGACGGGAGGGAGTGCAGATACGCAGTATTTT. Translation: CASSLTGGSADTQYF. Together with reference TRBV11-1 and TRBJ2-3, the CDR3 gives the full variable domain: EAEVAQSPRYKITEKSQAVAFWCDPISGHATLYWYRQILGQGPELLVQFQDESVVDDSQLPKDRFSAERLKGVDSTLKIQPAELGDSAMYLCASSLTGGSADTQYFGPGTRLTVL.

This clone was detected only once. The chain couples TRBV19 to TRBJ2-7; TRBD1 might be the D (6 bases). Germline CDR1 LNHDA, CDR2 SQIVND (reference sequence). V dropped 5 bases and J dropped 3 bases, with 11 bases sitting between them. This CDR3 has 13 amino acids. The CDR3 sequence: CASSPKGVYEQYF. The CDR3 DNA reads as TGTGCCAGTAGTCCCAAGGGGGTCTACGAGCAGTACTTC.

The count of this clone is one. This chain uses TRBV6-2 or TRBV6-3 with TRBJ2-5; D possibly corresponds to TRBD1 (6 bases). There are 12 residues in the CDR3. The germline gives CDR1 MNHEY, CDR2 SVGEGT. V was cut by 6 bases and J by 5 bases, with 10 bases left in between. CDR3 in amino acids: CASSRQVETQYF. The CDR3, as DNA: TGTGCCAGCAGCAGACAGGTTGAGACCCAGTACTTC.

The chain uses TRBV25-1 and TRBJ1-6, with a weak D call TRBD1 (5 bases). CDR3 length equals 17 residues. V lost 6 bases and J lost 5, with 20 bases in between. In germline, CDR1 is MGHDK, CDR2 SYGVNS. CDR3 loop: CASSRYLTGPNNSPLHF. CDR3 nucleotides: TGTGCCAGCAGCCGATACCTTACGGGACCTAATAATTCACCCCTCCACTTT.

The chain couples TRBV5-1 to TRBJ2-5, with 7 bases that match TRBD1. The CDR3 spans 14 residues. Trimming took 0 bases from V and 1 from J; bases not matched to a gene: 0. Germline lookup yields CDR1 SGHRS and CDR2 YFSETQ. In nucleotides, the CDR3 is TGCGCCAGCAGCTTGGGACAGGGCCAAGAGACCCAGTACTTC. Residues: CASSLGQGQETQYF.

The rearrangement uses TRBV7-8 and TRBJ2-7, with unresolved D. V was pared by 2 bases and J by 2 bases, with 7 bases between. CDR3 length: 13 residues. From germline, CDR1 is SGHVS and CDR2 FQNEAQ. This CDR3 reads CASSLQAAYEQYF. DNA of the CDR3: TGTGCCAGCAGCTTACAGGCCGCCTACGAGCAGTACTTC.

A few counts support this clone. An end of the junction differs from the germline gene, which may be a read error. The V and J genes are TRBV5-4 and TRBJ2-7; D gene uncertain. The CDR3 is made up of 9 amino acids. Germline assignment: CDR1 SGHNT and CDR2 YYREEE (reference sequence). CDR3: CASSGTKDF. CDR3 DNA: TGTGCCAGCAGCGGAACCAAGGACTTC.

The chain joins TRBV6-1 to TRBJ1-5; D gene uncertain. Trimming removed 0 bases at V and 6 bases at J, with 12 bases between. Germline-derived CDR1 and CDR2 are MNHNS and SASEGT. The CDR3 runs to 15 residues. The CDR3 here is CASSEARTEFQPQHF. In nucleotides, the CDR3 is TGTGCCAGCAGTGAAGCTCGTACCGAATTTCAGCCCCAGCATTTT.

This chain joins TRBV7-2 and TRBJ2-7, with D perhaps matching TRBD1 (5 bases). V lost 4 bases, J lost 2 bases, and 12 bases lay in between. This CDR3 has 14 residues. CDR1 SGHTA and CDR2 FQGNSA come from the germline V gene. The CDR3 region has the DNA TGTGCCAGCAGCTACACCCCGGACACCTACGAGCAGTACTTC. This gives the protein CASSYTPDTYEQYF.

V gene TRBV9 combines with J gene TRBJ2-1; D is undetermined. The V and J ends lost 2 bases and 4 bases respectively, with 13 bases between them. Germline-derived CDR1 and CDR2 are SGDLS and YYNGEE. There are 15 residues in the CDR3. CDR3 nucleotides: TGTGCCAGCAGCGTGGAAGGGTGGGGATACAATGAGCAGTTCTTC. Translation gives CASSVEGWGYNEQFF.

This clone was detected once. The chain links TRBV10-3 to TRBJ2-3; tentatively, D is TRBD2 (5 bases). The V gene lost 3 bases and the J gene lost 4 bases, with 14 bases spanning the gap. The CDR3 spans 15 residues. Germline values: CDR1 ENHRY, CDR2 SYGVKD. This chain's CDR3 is CAISEGRGQADTQYF. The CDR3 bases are TGTGCCATCAGTGAAGGTAGAGGGCAGGCAGATACGCAGTATTTT.

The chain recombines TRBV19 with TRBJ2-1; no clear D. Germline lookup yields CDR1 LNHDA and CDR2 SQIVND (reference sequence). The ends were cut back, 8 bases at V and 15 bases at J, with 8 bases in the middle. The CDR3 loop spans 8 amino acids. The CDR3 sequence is CASRIRFF. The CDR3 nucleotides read TGTGCCAGTCGGATTCGGTTCTTC.

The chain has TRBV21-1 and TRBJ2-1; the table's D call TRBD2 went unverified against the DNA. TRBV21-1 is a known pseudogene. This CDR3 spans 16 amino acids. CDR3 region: CASSKDLAVNYNEQFF. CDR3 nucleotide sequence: TGTGCCAGCAGCAAAGACCTAGCGGTTAACTACAATGAGCAGTTCTTC.

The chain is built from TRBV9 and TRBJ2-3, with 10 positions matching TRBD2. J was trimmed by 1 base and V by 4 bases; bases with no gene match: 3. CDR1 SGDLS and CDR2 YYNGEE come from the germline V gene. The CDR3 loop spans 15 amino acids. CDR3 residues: CASSRGLAGTDTQYF. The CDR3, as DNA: TGTGCCAGCAGCCGAGGACTAGCGGGCACAGATACGCAGTATTTT.

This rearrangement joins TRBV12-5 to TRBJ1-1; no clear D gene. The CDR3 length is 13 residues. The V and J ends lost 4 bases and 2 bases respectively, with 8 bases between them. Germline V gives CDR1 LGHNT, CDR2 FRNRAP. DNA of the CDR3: TGTGCTAGTGGTTATGACACCAACACTGAAGCTTTCTTT. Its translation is CASGYDTNTEAFF.

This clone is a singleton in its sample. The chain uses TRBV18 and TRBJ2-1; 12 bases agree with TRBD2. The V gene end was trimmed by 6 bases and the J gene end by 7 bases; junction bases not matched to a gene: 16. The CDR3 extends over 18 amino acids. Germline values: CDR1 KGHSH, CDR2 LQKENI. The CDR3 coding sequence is TGTGCCAGCTCGCTCACCCTCAGACTAGCGGGAGTAGATAATGAGCAGTTCTTC. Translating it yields CASSLTLRLAGVDNEQFF.

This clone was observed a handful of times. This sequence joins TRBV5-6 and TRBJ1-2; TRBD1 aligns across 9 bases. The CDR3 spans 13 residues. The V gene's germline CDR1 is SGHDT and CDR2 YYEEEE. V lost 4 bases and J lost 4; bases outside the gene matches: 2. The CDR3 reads CASSRDRVYGYTF. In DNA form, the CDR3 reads TGTGCCAGCAGCAGGGACAGGGTCTATGGCTACACCTTC.

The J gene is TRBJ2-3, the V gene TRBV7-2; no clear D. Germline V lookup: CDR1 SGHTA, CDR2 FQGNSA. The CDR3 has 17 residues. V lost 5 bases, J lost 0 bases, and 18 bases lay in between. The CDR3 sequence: CASSHPPPGLSTDTQYF. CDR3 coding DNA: TGTGCCAGCAGCCATCCCCCCCCGGGTCTGAGCACAGATACGCAGTATTTT.

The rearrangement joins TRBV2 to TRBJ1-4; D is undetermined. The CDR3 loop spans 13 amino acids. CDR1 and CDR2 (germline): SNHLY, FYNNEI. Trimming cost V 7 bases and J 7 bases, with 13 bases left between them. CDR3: CASILAPGEKLFF. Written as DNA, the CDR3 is TGTGCCAGCATTCTAGCCCCGGGTGAAAAACTGTTTTTT.